This T cell receptor (beta chain) was observed in a study of response to subunit inactivated influenza vaccine. MiXCR, run by TCRdb on the RT-PCR reads, gives a single entry per CDR3 protein. The table records around 470,000 distinct CDR3 sequences, approximately 7.7% of them present only once. The CDR3 spans 16 residues. Trimming cost V 2 bases and J 2 bases, with 16 bases left between them. Per the germline V gene, CDR1 is GTSNPN and CDR2 is SVGIG (reference sequence). Only a few counts were recorded for this clonotype. This chain uses TRBV30 with TRBJ1-5, with a weak D call TRBD1 (6 bases). The receptor was isolated from a man aged 45-69 years who received an inactivated influenza vaccine. This specimen was PBMCs from blood, taken around 2 years after vaccination. The CDR3 DNA sequence: TGTGCCTGGAGTTATGGGGGCTTTCGTGGCAATCAGCCCCAGCATTTT. Translated, it gives CAWSYGGFRGNQPQHF.